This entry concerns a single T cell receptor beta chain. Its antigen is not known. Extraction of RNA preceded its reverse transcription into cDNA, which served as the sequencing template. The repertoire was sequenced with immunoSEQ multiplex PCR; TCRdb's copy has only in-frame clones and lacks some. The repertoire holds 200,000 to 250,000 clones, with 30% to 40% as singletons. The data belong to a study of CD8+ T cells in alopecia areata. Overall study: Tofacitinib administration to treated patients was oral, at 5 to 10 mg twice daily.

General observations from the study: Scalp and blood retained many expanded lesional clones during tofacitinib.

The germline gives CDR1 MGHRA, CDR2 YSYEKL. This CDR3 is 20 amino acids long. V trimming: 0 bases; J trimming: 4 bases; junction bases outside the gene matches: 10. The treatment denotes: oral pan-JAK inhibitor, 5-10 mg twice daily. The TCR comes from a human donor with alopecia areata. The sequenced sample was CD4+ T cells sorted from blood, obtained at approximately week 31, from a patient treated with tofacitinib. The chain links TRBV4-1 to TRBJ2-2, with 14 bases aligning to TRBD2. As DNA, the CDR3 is TGCGCCAGCAGCCAAGAGTCCGGGACTAGCGGGAGAAAGGGCACCGGGGAGCTGTTTTTT. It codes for CASSQESGTSGRKGTGELFF.